This TCR beta chain was captured in a study of siplizumab effects on memory and regulatory T cells. Study findings and constraints: Major contributors to the alloresponse seemed to be naive T cells, which also appeared more diverse than memory cells. Researchers could map only a minor fraction of alloreactive clones to unstimulated subsets. Researchers did not confirm the suppressive function of proliferating Tregs from siplizumab cultures.

There are 14 residues in the CDR3. Trimming removed 4 bases at V and 2 bases at J, with 12 bases between. Germline CDR1 SGHDT, CDR2 YYEEEE. With regard to this clone: Its antigen is as yet unknown.

Assays covered roughly 100,000 TCR templates per sample. Clones were sequenced by immunoSEQ multiplex PCR, and TCRdb holds only the in-frame ones, with some missing. Altogether 65,000 to 70,000 clones are present, 80% to 90% being singletons, with the ten largest covering about 1.5%. The receptor comes from a human donor in good health. Material: Tregs sorted from blood. The rearrangement joins TRBV5-6 to TRBJ2-5; no firm D call. The CDR3 sequence: CASSRPGPQETQYF. Written as DNA, the CDR3 is TGTGCCAGCAGCCGTCCGGGCCCACAAGAGACCCAGTACTTC.